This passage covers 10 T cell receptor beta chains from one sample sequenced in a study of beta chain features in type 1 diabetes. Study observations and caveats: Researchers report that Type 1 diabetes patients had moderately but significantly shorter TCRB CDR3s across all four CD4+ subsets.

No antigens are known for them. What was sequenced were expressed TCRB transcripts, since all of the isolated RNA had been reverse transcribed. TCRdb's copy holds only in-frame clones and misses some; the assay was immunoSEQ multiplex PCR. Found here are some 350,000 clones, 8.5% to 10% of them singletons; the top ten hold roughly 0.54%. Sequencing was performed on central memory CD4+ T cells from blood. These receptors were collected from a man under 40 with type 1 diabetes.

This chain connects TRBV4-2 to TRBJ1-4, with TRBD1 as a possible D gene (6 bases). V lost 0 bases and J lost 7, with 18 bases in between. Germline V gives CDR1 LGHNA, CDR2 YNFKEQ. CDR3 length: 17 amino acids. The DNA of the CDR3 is TGTGCCAGCAGCCAAGATAAGGCAGGGGCCAGGGGTGAAAAACTGTTTTTT. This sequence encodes CASSQDKAGARGEKLFF.

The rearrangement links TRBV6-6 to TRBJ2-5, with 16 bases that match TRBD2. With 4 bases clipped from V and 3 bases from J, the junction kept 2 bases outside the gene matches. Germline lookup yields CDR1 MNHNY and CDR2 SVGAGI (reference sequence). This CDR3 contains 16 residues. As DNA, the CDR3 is TGTGCCAGCAGTTGGGGACTAGCGGGAGGGAAAGAGACCCAGTACTTC. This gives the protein CASSWGLAGGKETQYF.

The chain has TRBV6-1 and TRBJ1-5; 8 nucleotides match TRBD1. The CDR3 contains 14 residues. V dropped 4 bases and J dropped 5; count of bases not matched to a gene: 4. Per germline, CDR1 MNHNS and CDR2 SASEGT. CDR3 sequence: CASSGQGADQPQHF. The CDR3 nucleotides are TGTGCCAGCAGTGGCCAGGGGGCCGATCAGCCCCAGCATTTT.

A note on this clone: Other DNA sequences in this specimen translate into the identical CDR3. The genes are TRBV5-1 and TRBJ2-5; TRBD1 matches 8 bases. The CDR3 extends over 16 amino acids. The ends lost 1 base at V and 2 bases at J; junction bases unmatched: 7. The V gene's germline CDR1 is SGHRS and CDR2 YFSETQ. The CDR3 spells CASSLFVQGGQETQYF. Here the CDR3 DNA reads TGCGCCAGCAGCTTGTTTGTACAGGGGGGTCAAGAGACCCAGTACTTC.

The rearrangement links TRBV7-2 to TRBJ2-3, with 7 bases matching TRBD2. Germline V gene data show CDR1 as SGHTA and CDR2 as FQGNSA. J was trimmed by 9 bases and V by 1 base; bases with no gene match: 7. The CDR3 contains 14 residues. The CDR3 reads CASSLGGGPETQYF. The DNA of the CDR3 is TGTGCCAGCAGCTTAGGGGGAGGGCCGGAGACGCAGTATTTT.

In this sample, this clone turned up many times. CDR3 sequence (DNA): TGTGCCAGCTCACCTTGGGCAGGGGCCAATGAAAAACTGTTTTTT. Protein: CASSPWAGANEKLFF. This chain connects TRBV18 to TRBJ1-4; D perhaps matches TRBD1 (6 bases). V shed 3 bases and J shed 5 bases, with 13 bases lying between them. The CDR3 is 15 amino acids. Germline CDR1 and CDR2: KGHSH and LQKENI.

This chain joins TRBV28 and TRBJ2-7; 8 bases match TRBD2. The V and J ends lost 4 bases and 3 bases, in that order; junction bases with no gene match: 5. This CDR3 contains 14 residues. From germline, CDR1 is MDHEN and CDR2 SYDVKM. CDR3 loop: CASSSGGELYEQYF. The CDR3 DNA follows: TGTGCCAGCAGTTCGGGAGGGGAGCTCTACGAGCAGTACTTC.

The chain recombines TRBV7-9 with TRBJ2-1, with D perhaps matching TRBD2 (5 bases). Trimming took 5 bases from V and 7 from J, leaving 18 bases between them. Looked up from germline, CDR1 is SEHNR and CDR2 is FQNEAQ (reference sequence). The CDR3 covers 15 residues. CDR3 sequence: CASSLRAGGENEQFF. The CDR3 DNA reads TGTGCCAGCAGCCTAAGGGCGGGCGGAGAGAATGAGCAGTTCTTC. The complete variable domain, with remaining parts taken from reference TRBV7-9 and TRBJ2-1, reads DTGVSQNPRHKITKRGQNVTFRCDPISEHNRLYWYRQTLGQGPEFLTYFQNEAQLEKSRLLSDRFSAERPKGSFSTLEIQRTEQGDSAMYLCASSLRAGGENEQFFGPGTRLTVL.

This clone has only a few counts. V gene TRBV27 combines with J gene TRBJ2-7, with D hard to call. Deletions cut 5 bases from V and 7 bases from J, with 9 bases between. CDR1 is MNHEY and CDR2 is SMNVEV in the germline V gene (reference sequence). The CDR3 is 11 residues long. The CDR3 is CASSDGREQYF. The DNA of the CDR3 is TGTGCCAGCAGTGACGGAAGGGAGCAGTACTTC.

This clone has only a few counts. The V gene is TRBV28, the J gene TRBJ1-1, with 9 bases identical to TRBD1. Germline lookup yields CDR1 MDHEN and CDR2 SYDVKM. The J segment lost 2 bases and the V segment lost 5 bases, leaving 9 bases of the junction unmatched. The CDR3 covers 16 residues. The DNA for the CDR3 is TGTGCCAGCAGTCCTATAAACAGGGGGCGTAACACTGAAGCTTTCTTT. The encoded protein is CASSPINRGRNTEAFF.